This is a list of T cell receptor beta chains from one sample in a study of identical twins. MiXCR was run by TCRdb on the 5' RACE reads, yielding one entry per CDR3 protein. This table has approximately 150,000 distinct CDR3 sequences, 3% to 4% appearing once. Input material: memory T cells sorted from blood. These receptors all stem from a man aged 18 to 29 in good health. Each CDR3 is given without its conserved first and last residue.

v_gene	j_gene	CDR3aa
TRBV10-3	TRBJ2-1	AASTGQGNEQF
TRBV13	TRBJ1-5	ASSLSRGLVNQPQH
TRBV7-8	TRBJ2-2	ASSLGASRPGELF
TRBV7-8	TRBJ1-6	ASSVQGARDSPLH
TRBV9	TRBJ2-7	ASSVSGTKDYEQY
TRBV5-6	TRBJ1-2	ASSSVAFYGYT
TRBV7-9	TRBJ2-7	ASSFIQGYEQY
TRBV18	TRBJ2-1	ASSPGIGNEQF
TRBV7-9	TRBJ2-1	ASRKGVGNEQF
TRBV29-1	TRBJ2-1	SVGGTRGGNEQF
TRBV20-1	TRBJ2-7	SAIQTLASTSSYEQY
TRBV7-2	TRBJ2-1	ASSNSGTPF
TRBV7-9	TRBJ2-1	ASSLWTGRYNEQF
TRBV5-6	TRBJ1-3	ASSIQGAGNTIY
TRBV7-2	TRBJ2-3	ASSVSGTTDTQY
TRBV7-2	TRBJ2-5	ASSFRRAETQY
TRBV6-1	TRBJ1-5	ASSPTGIGYQPQH
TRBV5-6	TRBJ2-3	ASSLTSGSFADTQY
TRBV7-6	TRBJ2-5	ASSLSGLAGETQY
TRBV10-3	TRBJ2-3	AISESRNTQY
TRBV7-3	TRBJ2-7	ASSLAGASEQY
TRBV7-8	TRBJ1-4	ASSLAAGGSEKLF